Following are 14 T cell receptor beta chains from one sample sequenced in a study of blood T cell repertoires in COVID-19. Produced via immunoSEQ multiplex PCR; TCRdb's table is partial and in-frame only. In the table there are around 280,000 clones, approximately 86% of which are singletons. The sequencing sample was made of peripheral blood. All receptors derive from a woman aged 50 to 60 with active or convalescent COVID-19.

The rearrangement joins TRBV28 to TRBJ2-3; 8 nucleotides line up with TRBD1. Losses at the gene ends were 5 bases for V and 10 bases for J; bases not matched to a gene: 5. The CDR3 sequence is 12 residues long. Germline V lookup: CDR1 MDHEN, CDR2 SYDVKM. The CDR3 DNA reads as TGTGCCAGCAGTGACAGGGGTTTTGCGCAGTATTTT. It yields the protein CASSDRGFAQYF.

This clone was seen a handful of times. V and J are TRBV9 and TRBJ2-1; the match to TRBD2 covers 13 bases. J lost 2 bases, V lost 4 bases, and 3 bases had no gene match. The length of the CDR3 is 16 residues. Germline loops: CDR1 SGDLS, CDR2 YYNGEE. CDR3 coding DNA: TGTGCCAGCAGCCCAGGACTAGCGGGAGCCTACAATGAGCAGTTCTTC. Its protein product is CASSPGLAGAYNEQFF.

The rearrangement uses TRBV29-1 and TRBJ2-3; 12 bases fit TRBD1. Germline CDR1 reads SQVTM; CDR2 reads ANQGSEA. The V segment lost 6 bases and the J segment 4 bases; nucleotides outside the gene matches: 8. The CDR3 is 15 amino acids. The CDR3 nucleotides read TGCAGCGTCCTTGGTGGGACAGGGGGCCCAGATACGCAGTATTTT. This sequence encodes CSVLGGTGGPDTQYF.

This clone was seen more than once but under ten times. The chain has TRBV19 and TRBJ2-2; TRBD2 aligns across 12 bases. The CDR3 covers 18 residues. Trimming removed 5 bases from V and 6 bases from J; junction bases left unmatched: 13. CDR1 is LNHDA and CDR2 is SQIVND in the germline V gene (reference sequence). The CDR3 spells CASSAIRASGRAAGELFF. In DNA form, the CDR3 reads TGTGCCAGTAGTGCCATTCGGGCTAGCGGGAGGGCTGCCGGGGAGCTGTTTTTT. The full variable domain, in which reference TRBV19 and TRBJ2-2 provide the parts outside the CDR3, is DGGITQSPKYLFRKEGQNVTLSCEQNLNHDAMYWYRQDPGQGLRLIYYSQIVNDFQKGDIAEGYSVSREKKESFPLTVTSAQKNPTAFYLCASSAIRASGRAAGELFFGEGSRLTVL.

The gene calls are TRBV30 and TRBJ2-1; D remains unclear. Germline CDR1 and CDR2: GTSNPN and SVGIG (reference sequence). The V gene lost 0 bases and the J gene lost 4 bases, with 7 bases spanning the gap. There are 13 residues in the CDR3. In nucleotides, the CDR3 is TGTGCCTGGAGTGTACGGCGGTACAATGAGCAGTTCTTC. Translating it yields CAWSVRRYNEQFF.

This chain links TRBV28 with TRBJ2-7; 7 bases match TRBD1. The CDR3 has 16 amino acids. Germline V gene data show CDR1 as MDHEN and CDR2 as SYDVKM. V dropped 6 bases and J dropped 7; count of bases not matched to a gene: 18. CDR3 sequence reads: CASSSLVSTGLEEQYF. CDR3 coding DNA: TGTGCCAGCAGCTCCCTGGTCTCGACAGGGCTGGAAGAGCAGTACTTC.

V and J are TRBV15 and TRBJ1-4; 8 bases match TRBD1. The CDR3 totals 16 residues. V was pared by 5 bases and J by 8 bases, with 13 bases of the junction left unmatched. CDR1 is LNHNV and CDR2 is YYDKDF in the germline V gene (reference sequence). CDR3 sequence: CATSPDPGTGGEKLFF. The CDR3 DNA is TGTGCCACCAGCCCTGATCCCGGGACAGGAGGCGAAAAACTGTTTTTT.

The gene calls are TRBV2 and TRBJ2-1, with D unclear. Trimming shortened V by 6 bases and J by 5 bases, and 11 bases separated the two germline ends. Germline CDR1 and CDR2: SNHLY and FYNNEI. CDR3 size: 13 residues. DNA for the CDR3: TGTGCCAGCAGCGAACTCCCGGACAATGAGCAGTTCTTC. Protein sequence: CASSELPDNEQFF. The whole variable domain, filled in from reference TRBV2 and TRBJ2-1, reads EPEVTQTPSHQVTQMGQEVILRCVPISNHLYFYWYRQILGQKVEFLVSFYNNEISEKSEIFDDQFSVERPDGSNFTLKIRSTKLEDSAMYFCASSELPDNEQFFGPGTRLTVL.

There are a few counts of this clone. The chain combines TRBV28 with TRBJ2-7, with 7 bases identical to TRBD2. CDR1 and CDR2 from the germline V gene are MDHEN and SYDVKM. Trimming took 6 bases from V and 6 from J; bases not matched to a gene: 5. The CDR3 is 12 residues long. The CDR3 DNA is TGTGCCAGCAGCCTGACTAGCTCCGAGCAGTACTTC. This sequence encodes CASSLTSSEQYF.

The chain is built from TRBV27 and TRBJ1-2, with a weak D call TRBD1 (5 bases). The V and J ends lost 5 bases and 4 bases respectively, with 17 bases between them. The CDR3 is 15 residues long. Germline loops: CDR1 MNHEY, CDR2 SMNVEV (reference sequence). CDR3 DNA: TGTGCCAGCAGTCCGAGACAGCCCTCCGTCTATGGCTACACCTTC. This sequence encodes CASSPRQPSVYGYTF.

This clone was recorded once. The CDR3 protein is CASSYFLHSPLHF. The DNA for the CDR3 is TGTGCCAGCAGTTACTTTCTTCATTCACCCCTCCACTTT. V is TRBV6-5 and J is TRBJ1-6; no firm D call. This CDR3 comprises 13 residues. Germline loops: CDR1 MNHEY, CDR2 SVGAGI. Trimming stripped 1 base from V and 8 bases from J, with 6 bases between.

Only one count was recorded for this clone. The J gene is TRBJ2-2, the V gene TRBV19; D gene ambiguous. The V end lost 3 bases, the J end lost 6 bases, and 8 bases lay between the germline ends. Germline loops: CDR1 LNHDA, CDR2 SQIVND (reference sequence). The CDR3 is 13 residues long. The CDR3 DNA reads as TGTGCCAGTAGTATTGACTTCGCCGGGGAGCTGTTTTTT. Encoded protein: CASSIDFAGELFF. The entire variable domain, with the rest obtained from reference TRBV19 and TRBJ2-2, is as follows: DGGITQSPKYLFRKEGQNVTLSCEQNLNHDAMYWYRQDPGQGLRLIYYSQIVNDFQKGDIAEGYSVSREKKESFPLTVTSAQKNPTAFYLCASSIDFAGELFFGEGSRLTVL.

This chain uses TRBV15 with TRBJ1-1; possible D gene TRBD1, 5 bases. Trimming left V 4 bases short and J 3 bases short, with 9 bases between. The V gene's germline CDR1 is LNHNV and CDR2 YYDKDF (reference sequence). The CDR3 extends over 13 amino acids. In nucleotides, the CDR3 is TGTGCCACCAGCACCCGGGGGGACACTGAAGCTTTCTTT. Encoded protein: CATSTRGDTEAFF.

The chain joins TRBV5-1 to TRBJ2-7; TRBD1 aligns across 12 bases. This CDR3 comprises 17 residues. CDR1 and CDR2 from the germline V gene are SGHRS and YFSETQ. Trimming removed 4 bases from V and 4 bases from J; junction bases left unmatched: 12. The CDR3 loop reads CASSLLPGQGALYEQYF. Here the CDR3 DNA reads TGCGCCAGCAGCCTCCTTCCGGGACAGGGGGCGCTTTACGAGCAGTACTTC.